This TCR beta chain was obtained from a study of T cell responses to AZD1222 COVID-19 vaccine. Trimming took off 7 bases at V and 8 bases at J, with 17 bases between the two ends. Germline values: CDR1 MDHEN, CDR2 SYDVKM. This CDR3 region has 13 residues. The data were produced by immunoSEQ multiplex PCR, yet TCRdb's version contains in-frame clones alone and is incomplete. The sample lists around 180,000 clones, 80% to 90% occurring once. Material: peripheral blood, obtained on day 0 of AZD1222 vaccination. The chain recombines TRBV28 with TRBJ1-2; weak D call: TRBD1 (6 bases). The TCR was taken from an adult in good health. The CDR3 spells CASTLGGVSGYTF. CDR3 DNA: TGTGCCAGCACCTTAGGGGGGGTGTCAGGCTACACCTTC.